A single sample is the source of the 3 T cell receptor beta chains below, sequenced in a study of shared clonotypes between healthy human individuals. The protocol was immunoSEQ multiplex PCR, while the TCRdb copy is restricted to in-frame clones and leaves out a portion. The table has roughly 330,000 clones, 74% seen once. Sequencing was carried out using memory CD4+ T cells sorted from blood. Subset defined: CD45RA-negative fraction. The receptor set was obtained from a man aged 25 to 45 in good health.

This clone has a count of ten or more. The chain recombines TRBV9 with TRBJ1-2; D is undetermined. The V end lost 0 bases, the J end lost 0 bases, and 15 bases lay between the germline ends. The CDR3 extends over 17 amino acids. CDR1 and CDR2 from the germline V gene are SGDLS and YYNGEE. CDR3 coding DNA: TGTGCCAGCAGCGTAGGCCCGAGTCCTACCCCTAACTATGGCTACACCTTC. Its translation is CASSVGPSPTPNYGYTF.

The V and J genes are TRBV7-2 and TRBJ2-7; no definite D call. CDR1 SGHTA and CDR2 FQGNSA come from the germline V gene. CDR3 length: 14 residues. Trimming took off 5 bases at V and 3 bases at J, with 14 bases between the two ends. DNA for the CDR3: TGTGCCAGCAGCGTCGGTAGCAGGAACTACGAGCAGTACTTC. As protein: CASSVGSRNYEQYF.

The chain carries TRBV28 and TRBJ1-1; D is undetermined. Looked up from germline, CDR1 is MDHEN and CDR2 is SYDVKM. This CDR3 is 12 amino acids long. The V gene lost 6 bases and the J gene lost 1 base, with 6 bases spanning the gap. This CDR3 reads CASRAGNTEAFF. As DNA, the CDR3 is TGTGCCAGCAGGGCGGGGAACACTGAAGCTTTCTTT. The complete variable domain, with remaining parts taken from reference TRBV28 and TRBJ1-1, reads DVKVTQSSRYLVKRTGEKVFLECVQDMDHENMFWYRQDPGLGLRLIYFSYDVKMKEKGDIPEGYSVSREKKERFSLILESASTNQTSMYLCASRAGNTEAFFGQGTRLTVV.